There are many counts of the clone carrying this TCR beta chain. CDR3 length: 16 amino acids. J lost 3 bases, V lost 5 bases, and 6 bases had no gene match. This sample was included in a study of response to subunit inactivated influenza vaccine. TCRdb itself ran the RT-PCR reads through MiXCR, one entry per CDR3 protein. In the table there are 430,000 or so distinct CDR3 sequences, approximately 10% of which are singletons. This sequence originates from a man aged 45 to 65 who received an inactivated influenza vaccine. The material sequenced was PBMCs from blood, taken about 6 weeks after vaccination. The rearrangement uses TRBV12-3 or TRBV12-4 and TRBJ2-1, with 11 bases aligning to TRBD2. This CDR3 is CASSPPGLAVYNEQFF. The DNA of the CDR3 is TGTGCCAGCAGTCCCCCGGGACTAGCGGTCTACAATGAGCAGTTCTTC.